What follows is one T cell receptor beta chain and its context. This record belongs to a study of control samples from healthy donors and cancer patients. Data came from immunoSEQ multiplex PCR; TCRdb stores just in-frame clones and leaves some out. Here the sample spans under 85,000 clones, 94% being singletons. V lost 6 bases to trimming and J lost 1 base; unmatched junction nucleotides: 4. This CDR3 is 16 amino acids long. Germline values: CDR1 SGHTA, CDR2 FQGNSA. This chain links TRBV7-2 with TRBJ2-5, with TRBD2 identical over 14 bases. This sequence originates from a woman between 40 and 55 years old in good health. Sequenced material: blood. CDR3 region: CASSQGLAGGQETQYF. The DNA for the CDR3 is TGTGCCAGCAGTCAAGGACTAGCGGGGGGCCAAGAGACCCAGTACTTC.